The sequence of this T cell receptor (beta chain) was determined in a study of CD8 T cells in Susac syndrome. After extraction with the RNeasy kit, roughly 0.5 to 1 ug of the RNA was reverse transcribed using random hexamers. The TCR beta CDR3 was amplified by immunoSEQ multiplex PCR across 54 Vbeta, 13 Jbeta. TCRdb re-called the immunoSEQ multiplex PCR reads through MiXCR, storing one row per CDR3 protein. The sample includes around 190,000 distinct CDR3 sequences, roughly 94% seen only once; the top ten take around 0.1%. Sequencing of TCR beta was undertaken in CD8+ and CD4+ T cells derived from blood. Healthy donors acted as controls, with matching for age and sex. TEMRA cells were enriched by FACS, and CD4+ and CD8+ T cells were negatively isolated. CDR1 and CDR2 from the germline V gene are SGHAT and FQNNGV. The CDR3 is 15 residues long. The V end lost 5 bases, the J end lost 0 bases, and 13 bases lay between the germline ends.

The chain uses TRBV11-2 and TRBJ1-2; D is ambiguous. The sample consisted of CD4+ T cells from PBMCs. The origin of this receptor is a human donor in good health. CDR3 DNA: TGTGCCAGCAGCGTTTGGGCCAGCTCTAACTATGGCTACACCTTC. Translation: CASSVWASSNYGYTF. Complete variable domain (other parts from reference TRBV11-2 and TRBJ1-2): EAGVAQSPRYKIIEKRQSVAFWCNPISGHATLYWYQQILGQGPKLLIQFQNNGVVDDSQLPKDRFSAERLKGVDSTLKIQPAKLEDSAVYLCASSVWASSNYGYTFGSGTRLTVV.